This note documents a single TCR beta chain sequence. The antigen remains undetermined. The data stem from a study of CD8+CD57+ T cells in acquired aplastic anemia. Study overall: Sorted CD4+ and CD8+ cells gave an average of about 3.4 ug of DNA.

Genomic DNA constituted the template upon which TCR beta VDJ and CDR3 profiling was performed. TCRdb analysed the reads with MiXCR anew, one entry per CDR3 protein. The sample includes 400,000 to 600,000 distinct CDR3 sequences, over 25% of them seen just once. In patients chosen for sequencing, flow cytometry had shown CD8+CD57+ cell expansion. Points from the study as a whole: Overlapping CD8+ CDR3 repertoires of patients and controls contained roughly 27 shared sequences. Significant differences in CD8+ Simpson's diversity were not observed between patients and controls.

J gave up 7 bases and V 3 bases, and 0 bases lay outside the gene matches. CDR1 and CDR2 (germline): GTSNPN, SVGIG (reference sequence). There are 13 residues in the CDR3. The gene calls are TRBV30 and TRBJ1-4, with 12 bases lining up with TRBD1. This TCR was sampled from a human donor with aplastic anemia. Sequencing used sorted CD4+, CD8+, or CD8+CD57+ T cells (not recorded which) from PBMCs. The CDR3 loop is CAWRGQGAEKLFF. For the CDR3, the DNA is TGTGCCTGGAGGGGACAGGGGGCTGAAAAACTGTTTTTT. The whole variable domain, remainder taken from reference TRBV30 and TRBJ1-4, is SQTIHQWPATLVQPVGSPLSLECTVEGTSNPNLYWYRQAAGRGLQLLFYSVGIGQISSEVPQNLSASRPQDRQFILSSKKLLLSDSGFYLCAWRGQGAEKLFFGSGTQLSVL.